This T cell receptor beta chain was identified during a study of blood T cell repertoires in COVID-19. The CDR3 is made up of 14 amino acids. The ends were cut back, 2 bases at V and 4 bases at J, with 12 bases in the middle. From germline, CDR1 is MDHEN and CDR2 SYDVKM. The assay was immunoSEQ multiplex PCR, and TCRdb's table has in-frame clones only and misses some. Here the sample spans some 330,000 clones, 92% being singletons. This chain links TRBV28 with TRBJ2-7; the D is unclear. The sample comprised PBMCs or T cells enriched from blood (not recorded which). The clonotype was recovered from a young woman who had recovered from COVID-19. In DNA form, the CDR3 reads TGTGCCAGCAGTTTAGCACAGCATACATACGAGCAGTACTTC. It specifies CASSLAQHTYEQYF.